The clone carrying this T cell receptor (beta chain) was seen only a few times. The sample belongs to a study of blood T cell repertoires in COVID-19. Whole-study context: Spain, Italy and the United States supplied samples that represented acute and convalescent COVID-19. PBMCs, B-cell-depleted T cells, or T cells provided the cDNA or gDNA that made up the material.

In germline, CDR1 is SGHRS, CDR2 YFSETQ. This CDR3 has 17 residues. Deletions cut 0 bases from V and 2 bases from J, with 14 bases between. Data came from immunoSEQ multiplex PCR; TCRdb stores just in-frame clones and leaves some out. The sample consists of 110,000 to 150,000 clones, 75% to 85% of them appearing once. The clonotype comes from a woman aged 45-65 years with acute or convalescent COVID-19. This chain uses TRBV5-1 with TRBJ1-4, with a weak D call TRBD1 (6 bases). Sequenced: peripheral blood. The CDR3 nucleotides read TGCGCCAGCAGCTTGGCACAGGGACCCGGCACTAATGAAAAACTGTTTTTT. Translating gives CASSLAQGPGTNEKLFF.